A selection of T cell receptor beta chains follows, all from one sample in a study of T cell responses to AZD1222 COVID-19 vaccine. Data came from immunoSEQ multiplex PCR; TCRdb stores just in-frame clones and leaves some out. The table shows a few hundred thousand clones, with 93% occurring only once. Sequences were derived from peripheral blood, sampled on day 0 of AZD1222 vaccination. Receptors were obtained from an adult in good health. Each CDR3 is given with its conserved first and last residue. The D gene is left open where the match is weak. Size values are once, few and many counts, or a class for expanded clones, and some rows have none.

v_gene: TRBV19; j_gene: TRBJ2-1; abundance: .; d_gene: .; CDR3nt: TGTGCCACCGGCGGGGATGAGCAGTTCTTC; CDR3aa: CATGGDEQFF
v_gene: TRBV7-6; j_gene: TRBJ2-3; abundance: .; d_gene: TRBD2; CDR3nt: TGTGCCAGCAGCCCCCGGGCTAGCGGGAGATTTAGCACAGATACGCAGTATTTT; CDR3aa: CASSPRASGRFSTDTQYF
v_gene: TRBV4-1; j_gene: TRBJ2-1; abundance: .; d_gene: TRBD2; CDR3nt: TGCGCCAGCAGCCAGGCAAGGGGAGGACTAGCGGGCTTCGCCAACAATGAGCAGTTCTTC; CDR3aa: CASSQARGGLAGFANNEQFF
v_gene: TRBV5-5; j_gene: TRBJ2-7; abundance: .; d_gene: .; CDR3nt: TGTGCCAGCAGCTTAGGCCGGACCTACGAGCAGTACTTC; CDR3aa: CASSLGRTYEQYF
v_gene: TRBV19; j_gene: TRBJ2-4; abundance: .; d_gene: .; CDR3nt: TGTGCCAGTAGTATAGGAGGAGGAATAGCCAAAAACATTCAGTACTTC; CDR3aa: CASSIGGGIAKNIQYF
v_gene: TRBV6-2/TRBV6-3; j_gene: TRBJ2-1; abundance: .; d_gene: .; CDR3nt: TGTGCCAGCAGTTATATGGGGCCACAGTTCTTC; CDR3aa: CASSYMGPQFF
v_gene: TRBV4-3; j_gene: TRBJ1-2; abundance: .; d_gene: .; CDR3nt: TGCGCCAGCAGCCAAGACGTCGGGGCCTACTATGGCTACACCTTC; CDR3aa: CASSQDVGAYYGYTF
v_gene: TRBV30; j_gene: TRBJ2-3; abundance: .; d_gene: .; CDR3nt: TGTGCCTGGAGGGGGCCGGGGTCAGATACGCAGTATTTT; CDR3aa: CAWRGPGSDTQYF
v_gene: TRBV27; j_gene: TRBJ2-3; abundance: .; d_gene: TRBD2; CDR3nt: TGTGCCAGCAAACCAATAGCGGGGGGGTCCCGAGGAACGCAGTATTTT; CDR3aa: CASKPIAGGSRGTQYF
v_gene: TRBV19; j_gene: TRBJ2-5; abundance: few; d_gene: TRBD2; CDR3nt: TGTGCCAGTACCCGCCGGGGGGGCCAAGAGACCCAGTACTTC; CDR3aa: CASTRRGGQETQYF
v_gene: TRBV7-2; j_gene: TRBJ2-2; abundance: .; d_gene: .; CDR3nt: TGTGCCAGCAGCTTAGCAGACCTGGGCACCGGGGAGCTGTTTTTT; CDR3aa: CASSLADLGTGELFF
v_gene: TRBV5-4; j_gene: TRBJ2-7; abundance: .; d_gene: TRBD1; CDR3nt: TGTGCCAGCAGCTTGTTCCGCCTACGGGACAGCTCCTACGAGCAGTACTTC; CDR3aa: CASSLFRLRDSSYEQYF
v_gene: TRBV5-1; j_gene: TRBJ2-7; abundance: .; d_gene: TRBD1; CDR3nt: TGCGCCAGCAGCGAAGGACAGGGGAGGCACGAGCAGTACTTC; CDR3aa: CASSEGQGRHEQYF
v_gene: TRBV10-3; j_gene: TRBJ1-6; abundance: .; d_gene: .; CDR3nt: TGTGCCATAGGACGAGAGAATTCACCCCTCCACTTT; CDR3aa: CAIGRENSPLHF
v_gene: TRBV4-1; j_gene: TRBJ2-5; abundance: .; d_gene: .; CDR3nt: TGCGCCAGCAGCCAAAAACAGGGAGTCCAAGAGACCCAGTACTTC; CDR3aa: CASSQKQGVQETQYF
v_gene: TRBV5-1; j_gene: TRBJ2-3; abundance: once; d_gene: .; CDR3nt: TGCGCCAGCAGCCCCGGACAGCCTAGCACAGATACGCAGTATTTT; CDR3aa: CASSPGQPSTDTQYF
v_gene: TRBV30; j_gene: TRBJ1-2; abundance: .; d_gene: TRBD1; CDR3nt: TGTGCCTGGAGTGTACAGGGGGTGGACTATGGCTACACCTTC; CDR3aa: CAWSVQGVDYGYTF
v_gene: TRBV28; j_gene: TRBJ1-5; abundance: once; d_gene: .; CDR3nt: TGTGCCAGCAGTTCTAGGTTCCTTAATCAGCCCCAGCATTTT; CDR3aa: CASSSRFLNQPQHF
v_gene: TRBV19; j_gene: TRBJ1-1; abundance: .; d_gene: .; CDR3nt: TGTGCCAGTAGTATATGGGGAACTGAAGCTTTCTTT; CDR3aa: CASSIWGTEAFF
v_gene: TRBV6-5; j_gene: TRBJ1-6; abundance: .; d_gene: .; CDR3nt: TGTGCCAGCAGTTACGAAGACAGATATAATTCACCCCTCCACTTT; CDR3aa: CASSYEDRYNSPLHF
v_gene: TRBV14; j_gene: TRBJ2-3; abundance: .; d_gene: .; CDR3nt: TGTGCCAGCAGCCAAGCCGGCAACACAGATACGCAGTATTTT; CDR3aa: CASSQAGNTDTQYF
v_gene: TRBV7-6; j_gene: TRBJ2-1; abundance: .; d_gene: TRBD2; CDR3nt: TGTGCCAGCAGCTTAGCGAGGCTAGCGGGAAATAATGAGCAGTTCTTC; CDR3aa: CASSLARLAGNNEQFF
v_gene: TRBV5-6; j_gene: TRBJ2-1; abundance: .; d_gene: TRBD2; CDR3nt: TGTGCCAGCAGCCCCTCTAGCGGCCTCTACAATGAGCAGTTCTTC; CDR3aa: CASSPSSGLYNEQFF
v_gene: TRBV7-2; j_gene: TRBJ1-4; abundance: .; d_gene: TRBD1; CDR3nt: TGTGCCAGCAGCCCGGACAGGGAGGCTGAAAAACTGTTTTTT; CDR3aa: CASSPDREAEKLFF
v_gene: TRBV28; j_gene: TRBJ1-5; abundance: .; d_gene: TRBD1; CDR3nt: TGTGCCAGCAGCCGACAGGGCCCGAGCAATCAGCCCCAGCATTTT; CDR3aa: CASSRQGPSNQPQHF
v_gene: TRBV7-9; j_gene: TRBJ1-5; abundance: many; d_gene: TRBD1; CDR3nt: TGTGCCAGCACCCGGGGGACAGACCAGCCCCAGCATTTT; CDR3aa: CASTRGTDQPQHF
v_gene: TRBV24-1; j_gene: TRBJ2-1; abundance: .; d_gene: .; CDR3nt: TGTGCCACCAGTGATCCACGGGGTATCTTTGGGGATGAGCAGTTCTTC; CDR3aa: CATSDPRGIFGDEQFF
v_gene: TRBV19; j_gene: TRBJ2-7; abundance: once; d_gene: .; CDR3nt: TGTGCCAGTAGTATTGGCGCCTCCTACGAGCAGTACTTC; CDR3aa: CASSIGASYEQYF
v_gene: TRBV12-3/TRBV12-4; j_gene: TRBJ1-2; abundance: .; d_gene: .; CDR3nt: TGTGCCAGCGGGGGAACCAACTTC; CDR3aa: CASGGTNF
v_gene: TRBV6-5; j_gene: TRBJ1-1; abundance: .; d_gene: .; CDR3nt: TGTGCCAGCAGTCAGACGGGTCTACTTGAAGCTTTCTTT; CDR3aa: CASSQTGLLEAFF
v_gene: TRBV6-6; j_gene: TRBJ2-1; abundance: .; d_gene: TRBD2; CDR3nt: TGTGCCAGCACCTCGGTCGAAGGACTAGCGGGGGAAGTTTGGGTCTTC; CDR3aa: CASTSVEGLAGEVWVF
v_gene: TRBV6-6; j_gene: TRBJ1-1; abundance: .; d_gene: TRBD1; CDR3nt: TGTGCCAGCAGGAGGGGACAGGGGGCGTTTGGTACTGAAGCTTTCTTT; CDR3aa: CASRRGQGAFGTEAFF
v_gene: TRBV9; j_gene: TRBJ2-3; abundance: once; d_gene: .; CDR3nt: TGTGCCAGCAGCCCAGGGGCTAGCACAGATACGCAGTATTTT; CDR3aa: CASSPGASTDTQYF
v_gene: TRBV15; j_gene: TRBJ1-4; abundance: .; d_gene: .; CDR3nt: TGTGCCACCAGCAGAGACGGGGCTCCCTTAGAAAAACTGTTTTTT; CDR3aa: CATSRDGAPLEKLFF
v_gene: TRBV28; j_gene: TRBJ1-2; abundance: .; d_gene: .; CDR3nt: TGTGCCAGCAGTTCGCAAGCCCCTCGGCCGGGTTACAGGAACTATGGCTACACCTTC; CDR3aa: CASSSQAPRPGYRNYGYTF
v_gene: TRBV28; j_gene: TRBJ2-5; abundance: .; d_gene: TRBD2; CDR3nt: TGTGCCAGCAGTTTTCGGGAGGTGGGAAAAGAGACCCAGTACTTC; CDR3aa: CASSFREVGKETQYF
v_gene: TRBV6-6; j_gene: TRBJ2-7; abundance: .; d_gene: TRBD1; CDR3nt: TGTGCCAGCAGCCCGACAGGGGTGATCTACGAGCAGTACTTC; CDR3aa: CASSPTGVIYEQYF
v_gene: TRBV29-1; j_gene: TRBJ2-7; abundance: .; d_gene: TRBD1; CDR3nt: TGCAGCGCCGGACAGGGGGGCGAGCAGTACTTC; CDR3aa: CSAGQGGEQYF
v_gene: TRBV7-9; j_gene: TRBJ2-2; abundance: once; d_gene: TRBD2; CDR3nt: TGTGCCAGCAGCCTACTAGCGGGAGTAGGTAACACCGGGGAGCTGTTTTTT; CDR3aa: CASSLLAGVGNTGELFF
v_gene: TRBV18; j_gene: TRBJ1-1; abundance: .; d_gene: TRBD1; CDR3nt: TGTGCCAGCTCCCAAGACAGGGCCAACACTGAAGCTTTCTTT; CDR3aa: CASSQDRANTEAFF
v_gene: TRBV6-2/TRBV6-3; j_gene: TRBJ1-2; abundance: .; d_gene: .; CDR3nt: TGTGCCAGCAGTTACGGCGTAGGGCAGTATGGCTACACCTTC; CDR3aa: CASSYGVGQYGYTF
v_gene: TRBV28; j_gene: TRBJ2-7; abundance: .; d_gene: .; CDR3nt: TGTGCCAGCAGCCAAGGGGGAGCCTACGAGCAGTACTTC; CDR3aa: CASSQGGAYEQYF
v_gene: TRBV3-1/TRBV3-2; j_gene: TRBJ2-5; abundance: once; d_gene: .; CDR3nt: TGTGCCAGCAGCCAAGATCCTGTGGTTCGCCAGACCCAGTACTTC; CDR3aa: CASSQDPVVRQTQYF
v_gene: TRBV28; j_gene: TRBJ2-3; abundance: .; d_gene: .; CDR3nt: TGTGCCAGCAGTCCGCTCATGATAGATACGCAGTATTTT; CDR3aa: CASSPLMIDTQYF